What follows describes a single TCR beta chain. These data belong to a study of shared clonotypes between healthy human individuals. Looked up from germline, CDR1 is SGHDN and CDR2 is FVKESK. Germline trimming cut 4 bases from V and 1 base from J; bases unmatched to any gene: 7. This CDR3 region has 16 residues. Sequencing was performed with immunoSEQ multiplex PCR; in TCRdb, only in-frame clones are kept and a portion is missing. The repertoire holds about 2 million clones, with 85% to 95% as singletons. The V and J genes are TRBV14 and TRBJ2-3; 8 bases line up with TRBD2. The TCR comes from a man younger than 35 in good health. Sequenced input: naive CD4+ T cells sorted from blood. Sample subset: CD45RA+ positively selected. The CDR3 sequence is CASSRQLLAGTDTQYF. In DNA, the CDR3 is TGTGCCAGCAGCCGGCAATTACTAGCGGGCACAGATACGCAGTATTTT.